These 10 T cell receptor beta chains share one sample of origin, sequenced in a study of blood T cell repertoires in COVID-19. Produced via immunoSEQ multiplex PCR; TCRdb's table is partial and in-frame only. The sample records about 340,000 clones, approximately 82% being singletons. The sequenced sample consisted of peripheral blood. Every receptor here comes from a man aged 25 to 45 with active or convalescent COVID-19.

The gene calls are TRBV5-1 and TRBJ2-7; 7 nucleotides agree with TRBD2. The CDR3 length is 17 residues. CDR1 is SGHRS, CDR2 YFSETQ, per germline. V lost 0 bases and J lost 0; bases outside the gene matches: 9. CDR3: CASSLGQGGTLSYEQYF. CDR3 nucleotides: TGCGCCAGCAGCTTGGGCCAGGGAGGGACGCTCTCCTACGAGCAGTACTTC.

J is TRBJ2-6 and V is TRBV3-1 (or the pseudogene TRBV3-2), with a possible D match to TRBD2 (6 bases). Trimming took 4 bases from V and 0 from J, leaving 10 bases between them. Germline V CDR1 and CDR2: LGHDT, YNNKEL (reference sequence). The CDR3 extends over 16 amino acids. The DNA for the CDR3 is TGTGCCAGCAGCCTGGGACTGTTCTCTGGGGCCAACGTCCTGACTTTC. Amino acids: CASSLGLFSGANVLTF.

The gene calls are TRBV6-2 or TRBV6-3 and TRBJ2-7; 8 bases fit TRBD2. In germline, CDR1 is MNHEY, CDR2 SVGEGT. V shed 4 bases, J shed 11 bases, and the junction held 7 bases outside the gene matches. The CDR3 sequence is 12 residues long. The CDR3 sequence is CASSSLAATEYF. CDR3 nucleotides: TGTGCCAGCAGTTCACTAGCGGCCACCGAGTACTTC.

The V gene is TRBV27, the J gene TRBJ1-6, with TRBD1 as a possible D gene (6 bases). This CDR3 region has 15 residues. V was pared by 6 bases and J by 8 bases, with 17 bases between. CDR1 and CDR2 (germline): MNHEY, SMNVEV (reference sequence). In DNA, the CDR3 is TGTGCCAGCAGCCTCCACAGGGCCTTTGATTCACCCCTCCACTTT. Residues: CASSLHRAFDSPLHF.

This clone was seen a handful of times. The chain has TRBV27 and TRBJ1-6; 7 nucleotides line up with TRBD1. Germline CDR1 and CDR2: MNHEY and SMNVEV (reference sequence). The CDR3 length is 16 residues. J was trimmed by 7 bases and V by 6 bases; bases with no gene match: 12. The CDR3 coding sequence is TGTGCCAGCAGGCCGACAGGGAAGTCGCGAAATTCACCCCTCCACTTT. This translates into CASRPTGKSRNSPLHF.

V is TRBV29-1 and J is TRBJ1-2; a possible D gene is TRBD1 (5 bases). Germline V lookup: CDR1 SQVTM, CDR2 ANQGSEA. V dropped 1 base and J dropped 8 bases, with 11 bases sitting between them. There are 12 residues in the CDR3. The CDR3 region is CSVEGPGQGYTF. DNA for the CDR3: TGCAGCGTTGAAGGGCCCGGACAAGGCTACACCTTC. The whole variable domain, remainder taken from reference TRBV29-1 and TRBJ1-2, is SAVISQKPSRDICQRGTSLTIQCQVDSQVTMMFWYRQQPGQSLTLIATANQGSEATYESGFVIDKFPISRPNLTFSTLTVSNMSPEDSSIYLCSVEGPGQGYTFGSGTRLTVV.

The chain couples TRBV24-1 to TRBJ1-5; TRBD1 agrees at 9 bases. The CDR3 loop spans 13 amino acids. Germline assignment: CDR1 KGHDR and CDR2 SFDVKD. With 3 bases clipped from V and 7 bases from J, the junction kept 0 bases outside the gene matches. The DNA of the CDR3 is TGTGCCACCAGTGATGGACAGGGGCAGCCCCAGCATTTT. Translating it yields CATSDGQGQPQHF.

Turning to this clone: Mismatch with germline at one junction end may stem from a read error. The rearrangement joins TRBV7-6 to TRBJ2-3; TRBD2 is a possible D gene (6 bases). There are 14 residues in the CDR3. The germline V gene has CDR1 SGHVS and CDR2 FNYEAQ. CDR3 nucleotide sequence: TGTGCCAGCAGCATAGCGGCTAGCACAGATACGCAGTATTTT. Its translation: CASSIAASTDTQYF.

The CDR3 region is CASGDFQETQYF. The DNA of the CDR3 is TGTGCCAGCGGGGACTTCCAAGAGACCCAGTACTTC. The gene calls are TRBV11-3 and TRBJ2-5; D might be TRBD2 (6 bases). This CDR3 comprises 12 residues. V lost 8 bases and J 1 base, leaving 8 bases between the germline ends. From germline, CDR1 is SGHNT and CDR2 YENEEA.

This rearrangement joins TRBV28 to TRBJ2-7, with D possibly matching TRBD2 (6 bases). CDR1 and CDR2 (germline): MDHEN, SYDVKM. This CDR3 contains 12 residues. The germline V and J ends were trimmed by 5 bases and 3 bases, with 8 bases remaining between them. The CDR3 loop is CASSRGYYEQYF. In DNA, the CDR3 is TGTGCCAGCAGTCGGGGGTACTACGAGCAGTACTTC.